The 10 T cell receptor beta chains listed next were all sequenced from one sample in a study of vaccination effects on CD4 cells after COVID-19. Before any sequencing was done, the ViraFEST assay used viral peptide pools to expand antigen-specific CD4+ T cells. An approximately 10-day culture period preceded the isolation of CD4+ T cells. No antigen has been identified for these receptors. Assay: immunoSEQ multiplex PCR; the TCRdb copy retains only in-frame clones and omits some. The table records 55,000 to 65,000 clones, roughly 76% of them present only once. The specimen comprised CD4+ T cells from PBMCs cultured with HCoV-229E spike peptides, sampled before COVID-19 vaccination. Every receptor here comes from a human donor who received a COVID-19 vaccine.

The gene calls are TRBV24-1 and TRBJ1-5; no clear D gene. With 1 base removed from V and 0 bases from J, the gap between germline ends came to 6 bases. Germline CDR1 KGHDR, CDR2 SFDVKD. The CDR3 covers 15 residues. The DNA of the CDR3 is TGTGCCACCAGTGATTTTGGGGATAGCAATCAGCCCCAGCATTTT. Its translation is CATSDFGDSNQPQHF.

This clone was found once. The rearrangement uses TRBV30 and TRBJ1-5; D is perhaps TRBD1 (6 bases). V was trimmed by 2 bases and J by 2 bases, leaving 7 bases between them. This CDR3 contains 13 residues. The germline gives CDR1 GTSNPN, CDR2 SVGIG (reference sequence). The CDR3 nucleotides read TGTGCCTGGAGTTCAGGGGGCAATCAGCCCCAGCATTTT. Protein: CAWSSGGNQPQHF.

The chain links TRBV7-2 to TRBJ1-5, with D unresolved. Germline V lookup: CDR1 SGHTA, CDR2 FQGNSA. Trimming pared 3 bases from V and 7 bases from J, leaving 10 bases between. CDR3 length: 13 residues. Here the CDR3 reads CASSFSDLQPQHF. In DNA form, the CDR3 reads TGTGCCAGCAGCTTTAGCGACCTGCAGCCCCAGCATTTT.

This clone was detected a few times. The V and J genes are TRBV5-1 and TRBJ2-1; 14 nucleotides agree with TRBD2. The CDR3 contains 15 residues. CDR1 is SGHRS and CDR2 is YFSETQ in the germline V gene. Trimming took 6 bases from V and 7 from J; bases not matched to a gene: 6. CDR3 loop: CASMLTSGGGNEQFF. The CDR3 nucleotides read TGCGCCAGCATGTTGACTAGCGGGGGGGGAAATGAGCAGTTCTTC.

J is TRBJ1-2 and V is TRBV4-1; perhaps TRBD1 as D (5 bases). Trimming took 5 bases from V and 7 from J, leaving 23 bases between them. The CDR3 loop spans 16 amino acids. The germline gives CDR1 MGHRA, CDR2 YSYEKL. Here the CDR3 DNA reads TGCGCCAGCAGCTCCCCGTCGGCAGGGAGAGGGCTTGGCTACACCTTC. Protein product: CASSSPSAGRGLGYTF.

This chain links TRBV2 with TRBJ1-2; 7 bases fit TRBD1. The CDR3 runs 13 residues. Germline CDR1 and CDR2: SNHLY and FYNNEI. V lost 4 bases to trimming and J lost 2 bases; unmatched junction nucleotides: 1. Here the CDR3 reads CASSGTGNYGYTF. The CDR3 coding sequence is TGTGCCAGCAGTGGGACAGGAAACTATGGCTACACCTTC.

This clone occurred once. The rearrangement uses TRBV24-1 and TRBJ2-5; D is perhaps TRBD2 (5 bases). The germline gives CDR1 KGHDR, CDR2 SFDVKD. CDR3 length equals 14 residues. Trimming took 5 bases from V and 5 from J, leaving 14 bases between them. The CDR3 here is CATSGLGGEETQYF. CDR3 DNA: TGTGCCACCAGTGGGTTAGGTGGGGAGGAGACCCAGTACTTC.

V usage is TRBV6-2 or TRBV6-3 and J usage is TRBJ2-7; 8 positions match TRBD1. Germline CDR1 reads MNHEY; CDR2 reads SVGEGT. The V and J ends lost 4 bases and 2 bases, in that order; junction bases with no gene match: 7. The CDR3 length is 15 residues. This CDR3 reads CASSSTGTGPYEQYV. The DNA of the CDR3 is TGTGCCAGCAGTTCGACCGGGACAGGACCCTACGAGCAGTACGTC.

The rearrangement links TRBV4-3 to TRBJ1-1; TRBD1 might be the D (6 bases). Germline CDR1 and CDR2: LGHNA and YSLEER. V lost 0 bases to trimming and J lost 4 bases, with 15 bases between them. This CDR3 comprises 16 residues. CDR3 sequence: CASSQDNTGRGTEAFF. CDR3 nucleotide sequence: TGCGCCAGCAGCCAAGATAATACAGGGAGGGGCACTGAAGCTTTCTTT.

The chain carries TRBV6-5 and TRBJ1-5; D not certain. Trimming pared 9 bases from V and 2 bases from J, leaving 14 bases between. The V gene's germline CDR1 is MNHEY and CDR2 SVGAGI. This CDR3 comprises 14 residues. The CDR3 reads CASIGSWGNQPQHF. The CDR3 DNA reads as TGTGCCAGTATTGGATCTTGGGGCAATCAGCCCCAGCATTTT.